This TCR beta chain was observed in a study of sequential checkpoint blockade in melanoma. The overall study: Both treatment sequences were followed by maintenance nivolumab.

The data were produced by immunoSEQ multiplex PCR, yet TCRdb's version contains in-frame clones alone and is incomplete. The repertoire holds about 24,000 clones, with approximately 78% as singletons. Stated treatment: randomized to nivolumab then ipilimumab (arm A) or the reverse (arm B). PBMC sorting kept live CD3+CD8+ cells without CD19 or CD56. This clone was counted a single time. One junction end does not reproduce the germline sequence, and a read error may be involved. This CDR3 has 13 residues. Germline-derived CDR1 and CDR2 are LGHNA and YSLEER. The sequencing used CD8+ T cells sorted from blood (inferred from file names), collected from a patient given nivolumab and ipilimumab in sequence. V usage is TRBV4-3 and J usage is TRBJ2-3; no firm D call. The TCR comes from a human donor with melanoma. The CDR3 DNA is TGCGCCAGCAGCCAAGAGATCAGCGATACGCGGTATTTT. It yields the protein CASSQEISDTRYF.